These 21 T cell receptor beta chains were all obtained from the same sample, sequenced in a study of beta chain features in type 1 diabetes. Expressed TCRB transcripts were sequenced, since all the RNA that had been isolated was reverse transcribed. This table comes from immunoSEQ multiplex PCR, and its TCRdb copy is limited to in-frame clones, with some not included. The top ten clones hold about 0.02% of a sample with 850,000 to 900,000 clones, about 17% of them seen once. The sample consisted of naive CD4+ T cells from blood. The origin of the receptors is a woman aged 18-30 years in good health.

This clone was seen a few times. The CDR3 reads CASSLGSTTNEQFF. The CDR3 coding sequence is TGTGCCAGCAGCTTAGGATCCACAACCAATGAGCAGTTCTTC. This sequence joins TRBV7-3 and TRBJ2-1; D remains ambiguous. The CDR3 totals 14 residues. The ends were cut back, 2 bases at V and 6 bases at J, with 11 bases in the middle. From germline, CDR1 is SGHTA and CDR2 FQGTGA.

The genes are TRBV29-1 and TRBJ2-7; possible D gene TRBD2, 6 bases. With 0 bases removed from V and 3 bases from J, the gap between germline ends came to 15 bases. Germline CDR1 SQVTM, CDR2 ANQGSEA. The CDR3 runs to 15 residues. CDR3 residues: CSVEDQTSTDYEQYF. In DNA, the CDR3 is TGCAGCGTTGAAGATCAAACTAGCACAGACTACGAGCAGTACTTC.

This chain connects TRBV7-9 to TRBJ2-7; D not resolved. This CDR3 region has 13 residues. CDR1 is SEHNR, CDR2 FQNEAQ, per germline (reference sequence). V was cut by 5 bases and J by 5 bases, with 13 bases left in between. CDR3 in amino acids: CASSPRHKHEQYF. In DNA form, the CDR3 reads TGTGCCAGCAGCCCGCGACATAAACACGAGCAGTACTTC.

In this sample, this clone turned up a few times. The CDR3 is CASSWPGQGATGELFF. CDR3 sequence (DNA): TGTGCCAGCAGCTGGCCGGGACAGGGGGCAACCGGGGAGCTGTTTTTT. This chain connects TRBV5-4 to TRBJ2-2; TRBD1 aligns across 12 bases. Germline trimming cut 3 bases from V and 5 bases from J; bases unmatched to any gene: 5. The CDR3 totals 16 residues. Germline loops: CDR1 SGHNT, CDR2 YYREEE (reference sequence).

This clone was detected a few times. The chain is built from TRBV6-1 and TRBJ2-1, with 7 bases lining up with TRBD2. Losses at the gene ends were 5 bases for V and 9 bases for J; bases not matched to a gene: 4. CDR3 length equals 12 residues. Per the germline V gene, CDR1 is MNHNS and CDR2 is SASEGT. The CDR3 loop is CASSLTSSEQFF. As DNA, the CDR3 is TGTGCCAGCAGTCTGACTAGCAGTGAGCAGTTCTTC.

V gene TRBV5-8 combines with J gene TRBJ1-5; tentatively, D is TRBD1 (5 bases). The CDR3 has 13 residues. The germline V gene encodes CDR1 SGHTS and CDR2 YDEGEE. V gave up 4 bases and J gave up 7 bases, with 12 bases separating them. CDR3 nucleotides: TGTGCCAGCAGCGGACAAAGGGGCCAGCCCCAGCATTTT. Amino acids: CASSGQRGQPQHF.

This rearrangement joins TRBV5-1 to TRBJ2-3; D is perhaps TRBD1 (6 bases). V was cut by 2 bases and J by 2 bases, with 9 bases left in between. CDR1 SGHRS and CDR2 YFSETQ come from the germline V gene. This CDR3 comprises 14 residues. The CDR3 nucleotides are TGCGCCAGCAGCTTCAGGGGAGTCACAGATACGCAGTATTTT. Amino acid sequence: CASSFRGVTDTQYF.

In this sample, this clone turned up a few times. The chain is built from TRBV7-3 and TRBJ2-1; 7 bases are shared with TRBD2. Germline V gene lookup returns CDR1 SGHTA and CDR2 FQGTGA. The CDR3 is 16 amino acids. Trimming took 1 base from V and 2 from J; bases not matched to a gene: 5. CDR3 DNA sequence: TGTGCCAGCAGCTTAATACCTAGCGGTACCTACAATGAGCAGTTCTTC. This translates into CASSLIPSGTYNEQFF.

The chain has TRBV7-2 and TRBJ1-1, with unresolved D. The germline V gene encodes CDR1 SGHTA and CDR2 FQGNSA. Trimming shortened V by 2 bases and J by 2 bases, and 9 bases separated the two germline ends. This CDR3 spans 14 amino acids. This CDR3 reads CASSLMGRNTEAFF. The CDR3 DNA reads TGTGCCAGCAGCTTAATGGGCAGAAACACTGAAGCTTTCTTT.

V gene TRBV25-1 combines with J gene TRBJ1-1; D ambiguous. The CDR3 spans 14 residues. Trimming stripped 1 base from V and 1 base from J, with 7 bases between. Germline V lookup: CDR1 MGHDK, CDR2 SYGVNS. CDR3 amino acids: CASSESRGNTEAFF. In DNA, the CDR3 is TGTGCCAGCAGTGAATCTCGGGGGAACACTGAAGCTTTCTTT.

This clone was found a few times. The chain employs TRBV14 and TRBJ2-3; the match to TRBD2 covers 7 bases. V lost 4 bases and J lost 5; bases outside the gene matches: 6. The CDR3 is 14 residues long. The germline CDR1 and CDR2 sequences are SGHDN and FVKESK. Written as DNA, the CDR3 is TGTGCCAGCAGCCGGTGGAGGGAGGGAGATACGCAGTATTTT. Amino acids: CASSRWREGDTQYF.

This clone was found a few times. V and J are TRBV7-2 and TRBJ1-2; 8 nucleotides line up with TRBD1. Germline V gene data show CDR1 as SGHTA and CDR2 as FQGNSA. The CDR3 contains 18 residues. The junction had 15 bases not matched to a gene; V was cut back by 0 bases and J by 6 bases. Here the CDR3 reads CASSLARFHTGGEHGYTF. CDR3 bases: TGTGCCAGCAGCTTAGCGAGATTTCATACAGGGGGTGAGCATGGCTACACCTTC.

This clone was detected a few times. V is TRBV4-3 and J is TRBJ2-2, with D tentatively TRBD1 or TRBD2 (5 bases each). The germline V and J ends were trimmed by 0 bases and 5 bases, with 13 bases remaining between them. The germline V gene has CDR1 LGHNA and CDR2 YSLEER. This CDR3 is 16 amino acids long. The chain's CDR3 is CASSQEGRSGTGELFF. Written as DNA, the CDR3 is TGCGCCAGCAGCCAAGAGGGGCGATCGGGAACCGGGGAGCTGTTTTTT.

This clone was recorded once. Distinct nucleotide sequences in the sample also encode this CDR3. V is TRBV9 and J is TRBJ2-7; 11 bases fit TRBD1. J lost 2 bases, V lost 6 bases, and 4 bases had no gene match. Germline V CDR1 and CDR2: SGDLS, YYNGEE. The CDR3 spans 14 residues. The CDR3 sequence: CASTPGQGAYEQYF. The CDR3 nucleotides read TGTGCCAGCACCCCGGGACAGGGGGCCTACGAGCAGTACTTC.

This chain links TRBV19 with TRBJ2-7, with TRBD1 as a possible D gene (5 bases). V was pared by 7 bases and J by 2 bases, with 24 bases between. This CDR3 comprises 17 residues. The germline CDR1 and CDR2 sequences are LNHDA and SQIVND (reference sequence). This chain's CDR3 is CASTPHWGSEVTYEQYF. The CDR3 DNA reads TGTGCCAGTACCCCTCACTGGGGCAGTGAGGTCACCTACGAGCAGTACTTC.

This clone was observed a handful of times. This rearrangement joins TRBV4-3 to TRBJ2-1, with 11 bases aligning to TRBD2. Germline trimming cut 1 base from V and 9 bases from J; bases unmatched to any gene: 8. CDR1 and CDR2 (germline): LGHNA, YSLEER. The CDR3 is 16 residues long. The CDR3 loop reads CASSQVPLAGVSEQFF. The CDR3 coding sequence is TGCGCCAGCAGCCAAGTCCCACTAGCGGGAGTAAGTGAGCAGTTCTTC.

On this clone: Other nucleotide sequences in the sample specify the same CDR3. The V call is TRBV27, the J call TRBJ1-5; D is possibly TRBD1 (5 bases). The CDR3 spans 12 residues. The germline V gene has CDR1 MNHEY and CDR2 SMNVEV (reference sequence). Deletions cut 8 bases from V and 4 bases from J, with 9 bases between. CDR3 DNA sequence: TGTGCCAGCGGGGCGGGGAATCAGCCCCAGCATTTT. Its translation is CASGAGNQPQHF.

This clone was counted only a few times. At the DNA level, this CDR3 is encoded by other sequences in the same sample as well. The chain is built from TRBV18 and TRBJ1-5; D is unclear. The V and J ends lost 2 bases and 0 bases respectively, with 2 bases between them. The germline V gene has CDR1 KGHSH and CDR2 LQKENI. This CDR3 comprises 13 residues. This chain's CDR3 is CASSPTSNQPQHF. CDR3 bases: TGTGCCAGCTCACCAACTAGCAATCAGCCCCAGCATTTT. Drawing the rest from reference TRBV18 and TRBJ1-5, the complete variable domain is NAGVMQNPRHLVRRRGQEARLRCSPMKGHSHVYWYRQLPEEGLKFMVYLQKENIIDESGMPKERFSAEFPKEGPSILRIQQVVRGDSAAYFCASSPTSNQPQHFGDGTRLSIL.

This clone was detected only a few times. The rearrangement links TRBV13 to TRBJ2-3, with TRBD2 as a possible D gene (6 bases). CDR1 and CDR2 from the germline V gene are PRHDT and FYEKMQ (reference sequence). The length of the CDR3 is 13 residues. Between the trimmed V and J ends, which lost 2 bases and 7 bases, there was a span of 10 bases. CDR3 amino acids: CASSLKAGNTQYF. CDR3 DNA: TGTGCCAGCAGCTTAAAAGCGGGCAATACGCAGTATTTT.

The CDR3 DNA sequence: TGTGCCAGCAGCTTGCAAGGACTAGTTAACGAGCAGTACTTC. Translated: CASSLQGLVNEQYF. The chain combines TRBV11-1 with TRBJ2-7, with 7 bases lining up with TRBD2. In germline, CDR1 is SGHAT, CDR2 FQDESV (reference sequence). The CDR3 runs to 14 residues. With 3 bases clipped from V and 5 bases from J, the junction kept 7 bases outside the gene matches.

The rearrangement joins TRBV12-2 to TRBJ2-1. TRBV12-2 is termed a pseudogene. The CDR3 is made up of 14 amino acids. CDR3 sequence (DNA): TGTGCAAGTCGTCGGGACGGGTCGCTCAATGAGCAGTTCTTC. It is translated as CASRRDGSLNEQFF.